This T cell receptor beta chain was retrieved from a study of identifying expanded T cells in peripheral blood. This table comes from immunoSEQ multiplex PCR, and its TCRdb copy is limited to in-frame clones, with some not included. The data contain 81,000 or so clones, over 80% of them seen just once; the ten biggest clones take up about 18%. The CDR3 runs to 15 residues. The germline V gene has CDR1 LNHDA and CDR2 SQIVND (reference sequence). Trimming cost V 3 bases and J 5 bases, with 16 bases left between them. A remark on this clone: What it binds is unknown.

Study-wide results and limits: About 1.3 clones differed between technical replicates, versus 16.4 and 19 over time.

Healthy donors had no documented immune events, such as infections, while sampled. The sample consisted of blood. This TCR was sampled from a person aged 18 to 69 in good health. The chain links TRBV19 to TRBJ1-1; D remains unclear. CDR3 sequence reads: CASSIRGVTGTEAFF. As DNA, the CDR3 is TGTGCCAGTAGTATTCGCGGGGTGACGGGGACTGAAGCTTTCTTT.